Shown below are 19 T cell receptor beta chains from a single sample sequenced in a study of T-cell reconstitution after alpha-beta-depleted transplantation in children. The TCRbeta library was prepared with unique molecular identifiers. TCRdb fed the PCR reads into MiXCR, producing one record per CDR3 protein. The sample consists of a few hundred thousand distinct CDR3 sequences, over 8% of them appearing once. The sequenced sample was PBMCs from the stem cell graft donor, obtained from the stem cell graft. The source is a human donor who donated a stem cell graft to a child with SCID.

There are many counts of this clonotype. The rearrangement links TRBV5-1 to TRBJ2-1; TRBD1 aligns across 7 bases. The germline V gene encodes CDR1 SGHRS and CDR2 YFSETQ. The CDR3 covers 15 residues. Trimming at V came to 3 bases and at J to 9 bases, leaving 12 bases not matched to a gene. The chain's CDR3 is CASSSPGQLASEQFF. CDR3 bases: TGCGCCAGCAGCTCACCGGGACAGCTGGCGTCTGAGCAGTTCTTC. Filled out from reference TRBV5-1 and TRBJ2-1, the complete variable domain reads KAGVTQTPRYLIKTRGQQVTLSCSPISGHRSVSWYQQTPGQGLQFLFEYFSETQRNKGNFPGRFSGRQFSNSRSEMNVSTLELGDSALYLCASSSPGQLASEQFFGPGTRLTVL.

The chain combines TRBV11-2 with TRBJ1-1; the D is unclear. The V gene lost 7 bases and the J gene lost 1 base, with 10 bases spanning the gap. The germline V gene has CDR1 SGHAT and CDR2 FQNNGV. This CDR3 has 13 amino acids. For the CDR3, the DNA is TGTGCCAGCACCTACCAAGCGAACACTGAAGCTTTCTTT. Translating gives CASTYQANTEAFF.

The chain is built from TRBV28 and TRBJ1-4, with no clear D. Germline CDR1 and CDR2: MDHEN and SYDVKM. With 10 bases removed from V and 8 bases from J, the gap between germline ends came to 32 bases. CDR3 size: 18 residues. This CDR3 reads CATSTLPTELGVGEKLFF. CDR3 nucleotides: TGTGCCACCTCTACCTTGCCCACCGAACTAGGAGTGGGGGAAAAACTGTTTTTT.

The rearrangement joins TRBV12-3 or TRBV12-4 to TRBJ2-1; 11 nucleotides align to TRBD2. CDR3 length equals 15 residues. The V gene end was trimmed by 6 bases and the J gene end by 2 bases; junction bases not matched to a gene: 3. Here the CDR3 reads CASSIAGGPYNEQFF. Written as DNA, the CDR3 is TGTGCCAGCAGCATAGCGGGGGGGCCCTACAATGAGCAGTTCTTC.

This chain connects TRBV12-3 or TRBV12-4 to TRBJ1-5; maybe TRBD1 (6 bases). Trimming removed 5 bases at V and 5 bases at J, with 10 bases between. The CDR3 contains 13 residues. Here the CDR3 reads CASSGQGYQPQHF. Here the CDR3 DNA reads TGTGCCAGCAGTGGGCAGGGGTATCAGCCCCAGCATTTT.

The V call is TRBV5-1, the J call TRBJ1-1; D is perhaps TRBD1 (6 bases). The CDR3 loop spans 14 amino acids. Germline values: CDR1 SGHRS, CDR2 YFSETQ. V lost 4 bases to trimming and J lost 1 base, with 11 bases between them. The CDR3 loop reads CASSPGTQNTEAFF. CDR3 in DNA: TGCGCCAGCAGCCCCGGGACACAGAACACTGAAGCTTTCTTT.

This clonotype was found a few times. V and J are TRBV6-7 and TRBJ2-1, with D tentatively TRBD2 (6 bases). TRBV6-7 is placed among ORFs of uncertain function. This CDR3 contains 13 residues. Trimming took 5 bases from V and 8 from J, leaving 13 bases between them. The chain's CDR3 is CASSTCAGHEQFF. In DNA form, the CDR3 reads TGTGCCAGCAGTACGTGTGCGGGGCATGAGCAGTTCTTC.

The chain uses TRBV5-1 and TRBJ1-1; D might be TRBD1 (5 bases). V lost 0 bases and J 6 bases, leaving 15 bases between the germline ends. This CDR3 region has 15 residues. The germline CDR1 and CDR2 sequences are SGHRS and YFSETQ. CDR3 bases: TGCGCCAGCAGCTTGGTGGCGGGCGGAGGGGCTGAAGCTTTCTTT. The encoded protein is CASSLVAGGGAEAFF.

The chain uses TRBV19 and TRBJ2-1, with TRBD1 as a possible D gene (5 bases). The CDR3 consists of 17 residues. Germline V gives CDR1 LNHDA, CDR2 SQIVND (reference sequence). Trimming removed 5 bases at V and 2 bases at J, with 19 bases between. The CDR3 DNA reads as TGTGCCAGTAGTTCTGCTCCAGGGAAAAGGACCTACAATGAGCAGTTCTTC. It encodes CASSSAPGKRTYNEQFF.

The V call is TRBV11-2, the J call TRBJ2-5, with D unresolved. V lost 5 bases, J lost 5 bases, and 18 bases lay in between. Germline values: CDR1 SGHAT, CDR2 FQNNGV. The CDR3 is 15 residues long. The CDR3 DNA reads as TGTGCCAGCAGCCTATCGAGTGGCGGTGGGGAGACCCAGTACTTC. Its translation is CASSLSSGGGETQYF. The whole variable domain, remainder taken from reference TRBV11-2 and TRBJ2-5, is EAGVAQSPRYKIIEKRQSVAFWCNPISGHATLYWYQQILGQGPKLLIQFQNNGVVDDSQLPKDRFSAERLKGVDSTLKIQPAKLEDSAVYLCASSLSSGGGETQYFGPGTRLLVL.

This clonotype was recorded a few times. The genes are TRBV7-3 and TRBJ2-3, with 16 bases aligning to TRBD2. The V gene's germline CDR1 is SGHTA and CDR2 FQGTGA. The CDR3 has 19 residues. V lost 5 bases and J lost 3; bases outside the gene matches: 11. The CDR3 loop is CASSLQTGLAGGLTDTQYF. The CDR3, as DNA: TGTGCCAGCAGCCTTCAAACGGGACTAGCGGGGGGGCTAACAGATACGCAGTATTTT.

This clonotype was found a few times. One end of the junction varies from germline; a read error may be responsible. This sequence joins TRBV7-3 and TRBJ2-7; D assignment may be TRBD1 or TRBD2 (5 bases each). The CDR3 has 13 residues. Per the germline V gene, CDR1 is SGHTA and CDR2 is FQGTGA. The CDR3 sequence: CASSSTLSGPQDF. CDR3 nucleotides: TGTGCCAGCAGCTCTACACTCTCGGGACCCCAGGACTTC.

V gene TRBV12-3 or TRBV12-4 combines with J gene TRBJ1-2; weak D call: TRBD1 (5 bases). The germline V and J ends were trimmed by 6 bases and 7 bases, with 15 bases remaining between them. The CDR3 consists of 13 residues. CDR3 sequence: CASSSGGWTGYTF. The DNA for the CDR3 is TGTGCCAGCAGCTCCGGGGGTTGGACTGGCTACACCTTC.

The sample holds a few counts of this clonotype. The gene calls are TRBV6-1 and TRBJ2-7; D may be TRBD1 or TRBD2 (5 bases each). Looked up from germline, CDR1 is MNHNS and CDR2 is SASEGT. The ends were cut back, 6 bases at V and 3 bases at J, with 12 bases in the middle. The CDR3 sequence is 13 residues long. The CDR3 DNA reads TGTGCCAGCAGAGGGACGCGAAACTACGAGCAGTACTTC. Residues: CASRGTRNYEQYF.

This chain connects TRBV5-1 to TRBJ2-7, with a possible D match to TRBD1 (6 bases). CDR3 length: 12 amino acids. The V gene's germline CDR1 is SGHRS and CDR2 YFSETQ. The V gene lost 3 bases and the J gene lost 6 bases, with 10 bases spanning the gap. CDR3 nucleotide sequence: TGCGCCAGCAGCTCGACAGGAAGCGAGCAGTACTTC. It is translated as CASSSTGSEQYF.

The V gene is TRBV4-1, the J gene TRBJ2-2, with D possibly TRBD1 on 6 matching bases. V dropped 0 bases and J dropped 4 bases, with 9 bases sitting between them. The length of the CDR3 is 15 residues. CDR1 is MGHRA and CDR2 is YSYEKL in the germline V gene. The DNA for the CDR3 is TGCGCCAGCAGCCAAGATTCAGGGGTCACCGGGGAGCTGTTTTTT. Translation: CASSQDSGVTGELFF.

In this sample, this clonotype turned up a few times. The V and J genes are TRBV7-2 and TRBJ2-7; D remains ambiguous. Looked up from germline, CDR1 is SGHTA and CDR2 is FQGNSA. The CDR3 sequence is 15 residues long. V was pared by 0 bases and J by 1 base, with 10 bases between. Here the CDR3 DNA reads TGTGCCAGCAGCTTAGCGCTGGGCAAGTCCTACGAGCAGTACTTC. This codes for CASSLALGKSYEQYF.

This clonotype has ten or more counts. The chain has TRBV6-1 and TRBJ2-7; 8 nucleotides agree with TRBD1. Trimming removed 6 bases from V and 3 bases from J; junction bases left unmatched: 7. This CDR3 spans 14 amino acids. Germline V gene sequence: CDR1 MNHNS, CDR2 SASEGT. CDR3 DNA: TGTGCCAGCAGGTCCGGGACAGGCCGCTACGAGCAGTACTTC. This sequence encodes CASRSGTGRYEQYF.

The V call is TRBV10-3, the J call TRBJ1-2; 7 positions agree with TRBD1. V lost 6 bases, J lost 8 bases, and 18 bases stayed unmatched. CDR1 is ENHRY, CDR2 SYGVKD, per germline. This CDR3 is built from 16 residues. This chain's CDR3 is CAISSFSGQAELGYTF. The CDR3, as DNA: TGTGCCATCAGCTCGTTTTCCGGACAGGCGGAATTAGGCTACACCTTC.